A few counts support the clone carrying this TCR beta chain. Germline assignment: CDR1 DFQATT and CDR2 SNEGSKA (reference sequence). Trimming cost V 0 bases and J 7 bases, with 15 bases left between them. There are 14 residues in the CDR3. There were only healthy Caucasians among the donors. This record belongs to a study of identical twins. It was template switching that added a universal primer site, and there were unique molecular identifiers on the cDNA. TCRdb re-derived calls from the 5' RACE reads in MiXCR, one entry per CDR3 protein. The sample yields a few hundred thousand distinct CDR3 sequences, roughly 13% seen once. These sequences were also reported in another study, on yellow fever vaccine responses in identical twins. Turning to that study: Twins reportedly had a vaccine T cell response that seemed partly convergent, partly personalized.

The chain recombines TRBV20-1 with TRBJ2-5; D tentatively fits TRBD1 or TRBD2 (7 bases each). This clonotype was sampled from a woman between 18 and 29 years old in good health. Sequencing was done on a sample of memory (CD45RO+) T cells sorted from blood. The CDR3 protein is CSAREGAGGVTQYF. The CDR3 DNA is TGCAGTGCTAGAGAGGGGGCAGGGGGGGTGACCCAGTACTTC.